Here is one T cell receptor beta chain with its context. This sample is drawn from a study of blood T cell repertoires in COVID-19. Cohort placement rested on clinical history that participants reported themselves. The method was immunoSEQ multiplex PCR; TCRdb's version includes in-frame clones alone and lacks a portion of them. The repertoire includes about 200,000 clones, around 90% of them detected once, and more than 2% sits in the top ten. This sequence was found in a woman younger than 45 who had recovered from COVID-19. The sample consisted of PBMCs or T cells enriched from blood (not recorded which).

CDR3 sequence: CASSPRNTEAFF. The CDR3 nucleotides are TGTGCCAGCAGCCCTCGGAACACTGAAGCTTTCTTT. J is TRBJ1-1 and V is TRBV7-8; D remains unclear. The CDR3 length is 12 residues. The germline CDR1 and CDR2 sequences are SGHVS and FQNEAQ. Trimming left V 5 bases short and J 1 base short, with 5 bases between.